The 16 T cell receptor beta chains given below trace back to one sample, sequenced in a study of Ad26.COV2.S vaccination and SARS-CoV-2 variants. Specified treatment: around 19 received Ad26.COV2.S at low or high dose, single or two shots; a few received placebo; per-sample allocation not given. All samples were drawn on day 63, counting from the first vaccine or placebo injection. Data came from immunoSEQ multiplex PCR; TCRdb stores just in-frame clones and leaves some out. The table includes about 350,000 clones, about 85% detected once. The input for sequencing was peripheral blood, taken in a trial of Ad26.COV2.S vaccine versus placebo. These receptors all come from a person aged 18-60 years who received the Ad26.COV2.S COVID-19 vaccine or a placebo.

The V gene is TRBV14, the J gene TRBJ1-6, with 7 bases fitting TRBD1. The CDR3 spans 17 residues. Trimming cost V 2 bases and J 7 bases; bases outside gene matches: 11. Germline V gene lookup returns CDR1 SGHDN and CDR2 FVKESK. CDR3 region: CASSQYRGPLWNSPLHF. In DNA form, the CDR3 reads TGTGCCAGCAGCCAATACAGGGGCCCATTGTGGAATTCACCCCTCCACTTT. Full variable domain (missing parts from reference TRBV14 and TRBJ1-6): EAGVTQFPSHSVIEKGQTVTLRCDPISGHDNLYWYRRVMGKEIKFLLHFVKESKQDESGMPNNRFLAERTGGTYSTLKVQPAELEDSGVYFCASSQYRGPLWNSPLHFGNGTRLTVT.

As for this clone: One end of the junction fails to match germline, which may point to a read error. The V call is TRBV7-7, the J call TRBJ2-5, with 7 bases fitting TRBD2. Germline V gene sequence: CDR1 SSHAT, CDR2 FNYEAQ (reference sequence). The CDR3 is made up of 12 amino acids. The chain's CDR3 is CASSPTGGTQYF. Here the CDR3 DNA reads TGTGCTAGCAGCCCAACGGGGGGGACCCAGTACTTC.

The DNA of the CDR3 is TGTGCCAGTAGTCTCCAGGGCGGTCAGCCCCAGCATTTT. This codes for CASSLQGGQPQHF. The gene calls are TRBV19 and TRBJ1-5; perhaps TRBD1 as D (5 bases). Germline lookup yields CDR1 LNHDA and CDR2 SQIVND (reference sequence). Trimming left V 5 bases short and J 6 bases short, with 11 bases between. The CDR3 has 13 residues. The complete variable domain, with remaining parts taken from reference TRBV19 and TRBJ1-5, reads DGGITQSPKYLFRKEGQNVTLSCEQNLNHDAMYWYRQDPGQGLRLIYYSQIVNDFQKGDIAEGYSVSREKKESFPLTVTSAQKNPTAFYLCASSLQGGQPQHFGDGTRLSIL.

The chain carries TRBV5-1 and TRBJ1-2; D is unclear. CDR3 length: 14 residues. V was pared by 4 bases and J by 4 bases, with 14 bases between. CDR1 is SGHRS, CDR2 YFSETQ, per germline. The CDR3 loop is CASSTGSEGYGYTF. The CDR3 DNA follows: TGCGCCAGCAGCACCGGCTCTGAGGGCTATGGCTACACCTTC.

The chain combines TRBV5-1 with TRBJ1-6; D is unclear. The germline V gene has CDR1 SGHRS and CDR2 YFSETQ. The CDR3 is made up of 12 amino acids. V was clipped by 4 bases and J by 13 bases, with 12 bases between them. Here the CDR3 reads CASSLPLGPLHF. DNA of the CDR3: TGCGCCAGCAGCCTCCCGTTAGGGCCCCTCCACTTT.

The rearrangement uses TRBV30 and TRBJ2-2; D unresolved. CDR3 length: 13 residues. Trimming shortened V by 7 bases and J by 1 base, and 10 bases separated the two germline ends. Looked up from germline, CDR1 is GTSNPN and CDR2 is SVGIG (reference sequence). CDR3 in DNA: TGTGCCTCCCTTCAGGAGAACACCGGGGAGCTGTTTTTT. This translates into CASLQENTGELFF.

V gene TRBV5-1 combines with J gene TRBJ2-7; 7 bases are shared with TRBD1. The CDR3 covers 13 residues. The trim removed 4 bases at V and 2 bases at J, leaving 3 bases unmatched. Germline V gene data show CDR1 as SGHRS and CDR2 as YFSETQ. The CDR3, as DNA: TGCGCCAGCAGCAGCCAGGGGGCCTACGAGCAGTACTTC. It codes for CASSSQGAYEQYF.

The gene calls are TRBV11-2 and TRBJ1-4; 9 nucleotides agree with TRBD1. The ends lost 5 bases at V and 8 bases at J; junction bases unmatched: 9. From germline, CDR1 is SGHAT and CDR2 FQNNGV. The CDR3 is 15 residues long. CDR3: CASSVYRGREEKLFF. DNA for the CDR3: TGTGCCAGCAGCGTCTACAGGGGGCGGGAAGAAAAACTGTTTTTT.

V usage is TRBV7-6 and J usage is TRBJ1-1; perhaps TRBD1 as D (5 bases). CDR1 SGHVS and CDR2 FNYEAQ come from the germline V gene. The CDR3 has 16 residues. Deletions cut 5 bases from V and 4 bases from J, with 20 bases between. This CDR3 reads CASSKDTVGGGTEAFF. DNA of the CDR3: TGTGCCAGCAGCAAAGATACCGTGGGGGGGGGCACTGAAGCTTTCTTT. The variable domain in full, completed from reference TRBV7-6 and TRBJ1-1, reads GAGVSQSPRYKVTKRGQDVALRCDPISGHVSLYWYRQALGQGPEFLTYFNYEAQQDKSGLPNDRFSAERPEGSISTLTIQRTEQRDSAMYRCASSKDTVGGGTEAFFGQGTRLTVV.

V usage is TRBV27 and J usage is TRBJ2-1, with TRBD2 matching 10 bases. From germline, CDR1 is MNHEY and CDR2 SMNVEV (reference sequence). The CDR3 sequence is 15 residues long. The junction had 6 bases not matched to a gene; V was cut back by 4 bases and J by 6 bases. The CDR3 here is CASSSNSGGFNEQFF. The CDR3 DNA sequence: TGTGCCAGCAGTTCCAATAGCGGGGGGTTCAATGAGCAGTTCTTC.

The rearrangement links TRBV10-3 to TRBJ2-7; 8 nucleotides line up with TRBD1. Germline trimming cut 0 bases from V and 0 bases from J; bases unmatched to any gene: 4. The CDR3 covers 16 residues. CDR1 and CDR2 (germline): ENHRY, SYGVKD. CDR3 sequence (DNA): TGTGCCATCAGTGAGTCTGGGGGACAGGACTCCTACGAGCAGTACTTC. Amino acid sequence: CAISESGGQDSYEQYF.

The chain uses TRBV15 and TRBJ1-2; D perhaps matches TRBD1 (5 bases). The CDR3 sequence is 16 residues long. In germline, CDR1 is LNHNV, CDR2 YYDKDF (reference sequence). V shed 5 bases and J shed 5 bases, with 21 bases lying between them. This CDR3 is CATSPPGVEEDYGYTF. The CDR3 region has the DNA TGTGCCACCAGCCCCCCGGGGGTCGAGGAAGATTATGGCTACACCTTC.

The chain employs TRBV30 and TRBJ1-6; D ambiguous. This CDR3 is built from 13 residues. Germline V lookup: CDR1 GTSNPN, CDR2 SVGIG (reference sequence). V was pared by 4 bases and J by 7 bases, with 11 bases between. The CDR3 spells CAWTQQGNSPLHF. CDR3 DNA: TGTGCCTGGACCCAACAAGGGAATTCACCCCTCCACTTT.

In this sample, this clone turned up a few times. The V gene is TRBV27, the J gene TRBJ1-5; D is unclear. CDR1 MNHEY and CDR2 SMNVEV come from the germline V gene (reference sequence). Trimming removed 6 bases at V and 3 bases at J, with 9 bases between. This CDR3 is 13 amino acids long. The DNA for the CDR3 is TGTGCCAGCAGCTTAGCCCCCAATCAGCCCCAGCATTTT. Translation: CASSLAPNQPQHF.

V usage is TRBV7-2 and J usage is TRBJ2-7, with TRBD2 as a possible D gene (6 bases). Germline CDR1 is SGHTA and CDR2 is FQGNSA. CDR3 length: 14 residues. V lost 5 bases and J 2 bases, leaving 13 bases between the germline ends. The CDR3 DNA reads TGTGCCAGCAGCCTCCGGGACTGGCCCTACGAGCAGTACTTC. It codes for CASSLRDWPYEQYF.

The chain joins TRBV4-3 to TRBJ2-3; a possible D gene is TRBD1 (5 bases). Germline values: CDR1 LGHNA, CDR2 YSLEER. Trimming left V 0 bases short and J 4 bases short, with 14 bases between. This CDR3 is built from 16 residues. DNA for the CDR3: TGCGCCAGCAGCCAAGATGGGGCTCGGGTCTCAGATACGCAGTATTTT. This translates into CASSQDGARVSDTQYF.